The sequence of this T cell receptor (beta chain) was determined in a study of beta chain features in type 1 diabetes (dated by TCRdb to 2016 to 2019). Study-wide context: Mean age, gender distribution, total cell number and subset yield were not different between patients and healthy donors. A total of 85 million to 110 million sorted cells were examined across all samples, and RNA yield correlated strongly with the number of cells per subset. In the study, TCRB repertoires of sorted circulating CD4+ T cell subsets from recently diagnosed type 1 diabetes patients were compared with those of matched healthy donors. Regulatory and stem cell-like memory subsets were isolated from only 8 patients and about eight healthy donors, whereas naive and central memory subsets came from all 30 or so donors. Here is what the overall study found, with its caveats: Shorter templates might have been favored by PCR, but patient and control samples were amplified and corrected together, so both groups would have been affected equally by any skew. Naive, central memory and regulatory TCRB repertoires appeared to be more alike among patients than among healthy donors. Sequencing cDNA rather than genomic DNA could over-represent highly expressing activated cells, although activation and CD3 levels did not differ between groups. Because small numbers of individuals were included in the HLA sub-analyses, any influence of HLA type on TCRB rearrangement was left unresolved. A moderate but significant shortening of TCRB CDR3 length was observed in type 1 diabetes patients in all four CD4+ subsets. At VDJ recombination sites, type 1 diabetes patients had fewer insertions and more deleted nucleotides, which implies abnormalities in thymic rearrangement.

Note on this clone: There is no known antigen for this receptor. Per-nucleotide qualities are absent, and no much larger clonotype sits a single base away.

Each donor gave one peripheral blood draw, averaging about 100 mL, which was collected into heparinised tubes. A BD FACSAria II and a panel including CD45RO, CCR7, CD25, CD127, CD95 and CD27 were used to sort naive, central memory, regulatory and stem cell-like memory CD4+ T cells. Every sorted population had a purity above 95%. PBMCs were separated immediately by Lymphoprep density gradient centrifugation and were stained directly, without being cultured. So that batch effects would be minimized, each experiment stained and sorted samples in pairs, pairing one healthy donor with one patient. All of the isolated RNA was reverse transcribed with the High Capacity cDNA Reverse Transcription Kit, so expressed TCRB transcripts were sequenced. Naive, central memory and regulatory T cell samples underwent deep immunoSEQ sequencing, averaging about 3.57 million total reads per sample. Sorted cells were lysed in RLT buffer and RNA was extracted with DNase-treated RNeasy Micro or Mini kits, depending on cell number. Each cell subset was processed on its own to prevent cross-contamination, while patient and healthy donor samples were processed together. TCRB sequences were amplified from cDNA with the immunoSEQ multiplex PCR, producing 87-bp fragments spanning the CDR3 region. The amplicons were sequenced using the Illumina HiSeq platform. Turning to the authors' computational methods: PCR bias was computationally corrected using synthetic template baselines, reads within Hamming distance 2 were collapsed, and singletons that could not be merged were discarded. Reads were aligned against IMGT so that V, D and J genes, CDR3 length and insertions or deletions at six rearrangement sites could be assigned. Within each subset, clonotype counts were normalized to sorted cell number, after which true diversity and Gini coefficients were computed with the tcR R package. Repertoire sharing was quantified using the overlap coefficient calculated on TCRB nucleotide sequences. Not all clones reach the TCRdb copy of this immuneACCESS table, which keeps in-frame sequences only. Checked studies attribute under half of the gap to unresolved V genes and leave the rest unexplained. V and J calls and clone size are those listed in that table; D and trimming were worked out from the DNA. For this sample the table gives 95,000 to 110,000 clones, of which approximately 30% were detected only once. The ten largest clones represent approximately 0.5% of the sample.

The CDR3 has 16 amino acids, counting the end cysteine and phenylalanine. Here the CDR3 DNA is all that survives: 48 bases in frame from base 1. V is cut back by 2 bases and J by 2 bases, with 5 bases in the junction unmatched. The germline V gene encodes CDR1 SGHRS and CDR2 YFSETQ. This TCR was sampled from a woman aged 18-29 years with type 1 diabetes. Sequenced material: central memory CD4+ T cells from blood. The chain employs TRBV5-1 and TRBJ2-5, with 11 junctional bases fitting TRBD2. The CDR3 here reads CASSLGTSGLQETQYF. The DNA sequence is given as TGCGCCAGCAGCTTAGGGACTAGCGGCTTACAAGAGACCCAGTACTTC.